These T cell receptor beta chains were read from a single sample in a study of T-cell reconstitution after alpha-beta-depleted transplantation in children. TCRdb passed the PCR reads through MiXCR, listing each CDR3 protein once. The sample records approximately 490,000 distinct CDR3 sequences, around 13% being singletons. Material: PBMCs from the stem cell graft donor, obtained from the stem cell graft. The receptors shown here come from a human donor who donated a stem cell graft to a child with combined immunodeficiency. The CDR3 runs from the conserved cysteine through the conserved F or W. Fields, in order: CDR3 protein, CDR3 DNA, V gene, clone size, D gene, J gene. A D gene is named only where the DNA matches it firmly. Size is omitted from some rows. Given values are once, few, many or a class for expanded clones.

CASSLGSGRGETQYF | TGTGCCAGCAGCTTAGGAAGCGGCCGGGGGGAGACCCAGTACTTC | TRBV11-2 | . | . | TRBJ2-5
CASSLVSPEGEQYF | TGTGCCAGCAGTTTAGTTTCCCCGGAGGGGGAGCAGTACTTC | TRBV12-3/TRBV12-4 | . | . | TRBJ2-7
CSVFGGREQFF | TGCAGTGTGTTCGGGGGGCGTGAGCAGTTCTTC | TRBV20-1 | . | . | TRBJ2-1
CATSDLKASGNTGELFF | TGTGCCACCAGTGATTTGAAGGCTAGCGGGAACACCGGGGAGCTGTTTTTT | TRBV24-1 | few | TRBD2 | TRBJ2-2
CASSLSGLMNTEAFF | TGCGCCAGCAGCTTGAGCGGTTTGATGAACACTGAAGCTTTCTTT | TRBV5-1 | few | . | TRBJ1-1
CSALWGGNTEAFF | TGCAGCGCACTATGGGGCGGGAACACTGAAGCTTTCTTT | TRBV29-1 | few | . | TRBJ1-1
CASTNRLAGEKFF | TGTGCCAGCACCAATAGGCTAGCGGGAGAAAAGTTCTTC | TRBV5-5 | few | TRBD2 | TRBJ2-1
CAISAGAADTQYF | TGTGCCATCTCAGCGGGGGCAGCAGATACGCAGTATTTT | TRBV12-3/TRBV12-4 | many | TRBD2 | TRBJ2-3
CASSLGTHYEQYF | TGTGCCAGCAGCTTGGGAACCCATTACGAGCAGTACTTC | TRBV5-4 | many | . | TRBJ2-7
CASSHRRGGDNEQFF | TGTGCCAGCAGCCACCGGAGGGGAGGGGACAATGAGCAGTTCTTC | TRBV6-5 | many | TRBD2 | TRBJ2-1
CATSRVGNQPQHF | TGTGCCACCAGCAGAGTGGGCAATCAGCCCCAGCATTTT | TRBV15 | many | . | TRBJ1-5
CASSLSSLTDTQYF | TGTGCCAGCAGCCTTTCATCTCTAACGGATACGCAGTATTTT | TRBV7-2 | few | . | TRBJ2-3
CSASFLANTQYF | TGCAGTGCTAGCTTCCTAGCGAATACGCAGTATTTT | TRBV20-1 | few | . | TRBJ2-3
CSARNPGQGNSYEQYF | TGCAGTGCTAGAAACCCGGGACAGGGCAACTCCTACGAGCAGTACTTC | TRBV20-1 | . | TRBD1 | TRBJ2-7
CASSVGGRAVGDNEQFF | TGTGCCAGCAGCGTAGGGGGTCGGGCAGTTGGCGACAATGAGCAGTTCTTC | TRBV9 | many | . | TRBJ2-1
CASSLDGVVGANVLTF | TGTGCCAGCAGCTTAGACGGAGTGGTTGGGGCCAACGTCCTGACTTTC | TRBV7-9 | . | . | TRBJ2-6
CASSLEGTGYEQYF | TGTGCCAGCAGCTTAGAGGGGACCGGCTACGAGCAGTACTTC | TRBV7-9 | many | . | TRBJ2-7
CASSLGLSELFF | TGTGCCAGCAGCTTAGGCCTCAGCGAGCTGTTTTTT | TRBV11-3 | many | . | TRBJ2-2
CASSLRPPAEYF | TGTGCCAGCAGCTTAAGACCACCTGCGGAGTATTTT | TRBV7-2 | . | . | TRBJ2-3
CASSLVAVGDTQYF | TGTGCCAGCAGTTTAGTCGCCGTGGGAGATACGCAGTATTTT | TRBV12-3/TRBV12-4 | many | . | TRBJ2-3
CASSPPPADYNEQFF | TGCGCCAGCAGCCCCCCCCCAGCAGATTACAATGAGCAGTTCTTC | TRBV5-1 | . | . | TRBJ2-1
CASSQELAPQYNEQFF | TGCGCCAGCAGCCAGGAACTAGCGCCTCAGTACAATGAGCAGTTCTTC | TRBV4-3 | many | TRBD2 | TRBJ2-1
CSASALALLQETQYF | TGCAGTGCTAGCGCCCTAGCGTTACTTCAAGAGACCCAGTACTTC | TRBV20-1 | many | . | TRBJ2-5
CASSAQQGRADTQYF | TGTGCCAGCAGCGCCCAACAGGGGAGGGCAGATACGCAGTATTTT | TRBV7-2 | . | . | TRBJ2-3
CATSDPRLAASQETQYF | TGTGCCACCAGTGACCCGAGACTAGCGGCCAGCCAAGAGACCCAGTACTTC | TRBV24-1 | . | TRBD2 | TRBJ2-5
CSVEEEAGGEQFF | TGCAGCGTTGAAGAAGAGGCAGGGGGGGAGCAGTTCTTC | TRBV29-1 | few | . | TRBJ2-1
CSANLRGDTQYF | TGCAGTGCTAATCTACGGGGAGATACGCAGTATTTT | TRBV20-1 | few | . | TRBJ2-3
CAWSRTQETQYF | TGTGCCTGGAGTAGGACTCAGGAGACCCAGTACTTC | TRBV30 | . | . | TRBJ2-5
CAISESTSGSKYEQFF | TGTGCCATCAGTGAGTCGACTAGCGGGAGTAAGTATGAGCAGTTCTTC | TRBV10-3 | many | TRBD2 | TRBJ2-1